This TCR beta chain was sequenced for a study of cytomegalovirus exposure and HLA in healthy donors. For the study at large: Around 81% of roughly 430 genotyped donors fell in the Caucasian-associated ancestry cluster.

Findings and limits, study-wide: In a later analysis, donors in an Asian-associated ancestry cluster reportedly had fewer N-insertions in productive TCRs than the cohort mean. Sequencing likely produced, as an artifact, a cluster of highly shared sequence variants.

This clone was seen more than once but under ten times. Its cognate antigen is unknown. Germline V gene sequence: CDR1 SGHRS, CDR2 YFSETQ. The CDR3 loop spans 14 amino acids. Trimming removed 1 base from V and 2 bases from J, with 7 bases in between. With 60 Vbeta and 13 Jbeta primers, the PCR was carried out. Repertoires were generated with immunoSEQ multiplex PCR, while TCRdb's copy carries only in-frame clones and drops some. The sample comprises around 110,000 clones, more than 60% of which are singletons, and 1.5% to 1.9% rests with the top ten. Sample: PBMCs. This TCR was recovered from a man aged 18-30 years in good health and CMV-seronegative. The chain combines TRBV5-1 with TRBJ2-4, with D tentatively TRBD1 (6 bases). The CDR3, as DNA: TGCGCCAGCAGCTTGCAGGGGACCAAAAACATTCAGTACTTC. This sequence encodes CASSLQGTKNIQYF.